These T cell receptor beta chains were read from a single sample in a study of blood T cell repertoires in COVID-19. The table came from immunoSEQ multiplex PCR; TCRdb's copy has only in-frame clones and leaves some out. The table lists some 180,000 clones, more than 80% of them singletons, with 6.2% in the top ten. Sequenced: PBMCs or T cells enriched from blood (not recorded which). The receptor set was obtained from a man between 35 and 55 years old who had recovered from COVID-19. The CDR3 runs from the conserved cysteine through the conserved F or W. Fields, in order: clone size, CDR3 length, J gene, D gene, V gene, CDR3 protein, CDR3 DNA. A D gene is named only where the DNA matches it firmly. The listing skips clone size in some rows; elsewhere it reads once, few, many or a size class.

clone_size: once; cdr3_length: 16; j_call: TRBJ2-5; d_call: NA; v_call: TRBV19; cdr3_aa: CASSSSLGQGQETQYF; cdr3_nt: TGTGCCAGTAGCTCCTCCCTTGGGCAGGGACAAGAGACCCAGTACTTC
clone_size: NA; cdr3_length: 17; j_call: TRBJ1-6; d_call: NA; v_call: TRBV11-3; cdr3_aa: CASSLLGGKEGNSPLHF; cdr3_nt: TGTGCCAGCAGCTTACTTGGGGGGAAGGAAGGGAATTCACCCCTCCACTTT
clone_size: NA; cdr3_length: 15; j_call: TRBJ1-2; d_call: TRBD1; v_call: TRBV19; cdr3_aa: CASTPTGTGGYGYTF; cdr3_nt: TGTGCCAGTACCCCCACCGGGACAGGGGGCTATGGCTACACCTTC
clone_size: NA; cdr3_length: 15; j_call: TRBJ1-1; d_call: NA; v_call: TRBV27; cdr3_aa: CASSQGTPLNTEAFF; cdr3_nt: TGTGCCAGCAGTCAGGGGACACCCCTCAACACTGAAGCTTTCTTT
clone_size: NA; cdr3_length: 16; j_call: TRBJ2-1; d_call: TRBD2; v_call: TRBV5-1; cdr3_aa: CASSVRLAGGSGEQFF; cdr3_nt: TGCGCCAGCAGCGTCCGACTAGCGGGAGGATCAGGTGAGCAGTTCTTC
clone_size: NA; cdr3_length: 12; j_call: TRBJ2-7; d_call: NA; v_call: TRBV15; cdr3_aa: CATSDSQYEQYF; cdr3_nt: TGTGCCACCAGCGACAGTCAATACGAGCAGTACTTC
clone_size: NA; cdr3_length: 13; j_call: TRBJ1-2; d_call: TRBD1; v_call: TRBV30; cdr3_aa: CACHQGAEHGYTF; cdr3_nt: TGTGCCTGTCACCAGGGGGCTGAGCATGGCTACACCTTC
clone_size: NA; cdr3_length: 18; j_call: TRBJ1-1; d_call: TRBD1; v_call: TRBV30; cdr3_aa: CAWSIPGGLFRLNTEAFF; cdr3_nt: TGTGCCTGGAGTATTCCAGGGGGACTCTTTCGCTTGAACACTGAAGCTTTCTTT
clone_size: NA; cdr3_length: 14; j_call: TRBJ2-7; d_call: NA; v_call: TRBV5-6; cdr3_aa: CVSSPWEGVGEQYF; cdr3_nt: TGTGTCAGCAGCCCCTGGGAGGGGGTTGGCGAGCAGTACTTC
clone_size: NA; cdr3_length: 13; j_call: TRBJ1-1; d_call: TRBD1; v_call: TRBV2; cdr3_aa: CASSDRGRTEAFF; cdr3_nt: TGTGCCAGCAGTGACAGGGGGAGGACTGAAGCTTTCTTT
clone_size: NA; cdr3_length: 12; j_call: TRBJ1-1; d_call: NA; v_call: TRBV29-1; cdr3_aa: CSVFLVNGEAFF; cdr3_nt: TGCAGCGTCTTCCTGGTGAACGGTGAAGCTTTCTTT
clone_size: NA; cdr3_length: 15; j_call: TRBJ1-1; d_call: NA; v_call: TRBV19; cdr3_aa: CASSIEPGRNTEAFF; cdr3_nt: TGTGCCAGTAGTATAGAGCCAGGGCGGAACACTGAAGCTTTCTTT
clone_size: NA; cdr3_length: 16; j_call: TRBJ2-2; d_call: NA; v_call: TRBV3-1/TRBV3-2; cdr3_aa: CASSHVVQGKSGELFF; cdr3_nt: TGTGCCAGCAGCCATGTGGTGCAGGGGAAGTCCGGGGAGCTGTTTTTT
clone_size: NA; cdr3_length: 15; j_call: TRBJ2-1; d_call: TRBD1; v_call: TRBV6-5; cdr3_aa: CASQTGTGSYNEQFF; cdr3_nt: TGTGCCAGCCAAACCGGGACAGGGTCCTACAATGAGCAGTTCTTC
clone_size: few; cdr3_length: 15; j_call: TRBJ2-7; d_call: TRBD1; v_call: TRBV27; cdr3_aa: CASSPEGFPGGEQYF; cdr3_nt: TGTGCCAGCAGTCCCGAGGGATTCCCAGGGGGCGAGCAGTACTTC
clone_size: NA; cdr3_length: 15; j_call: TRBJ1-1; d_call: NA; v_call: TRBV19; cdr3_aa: CASSMTSSGNTEAFF; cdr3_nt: TGTGCCAGTAGTATGACCTCCTCGGGAAACACTGAAGCTTTCTTT
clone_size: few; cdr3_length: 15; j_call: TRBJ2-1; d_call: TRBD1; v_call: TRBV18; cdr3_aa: CASSPSGQGMSEQFF; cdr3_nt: TGTGCCAGCTCACCATCCGGACAGGGTATGAGTGAGCAGTTCTTC
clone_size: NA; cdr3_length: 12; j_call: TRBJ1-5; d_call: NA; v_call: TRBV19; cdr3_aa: CASRELNQPQHF; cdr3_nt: TGTGCCAGTAGAGAACTGAATCAGCCCCAGCATTTT
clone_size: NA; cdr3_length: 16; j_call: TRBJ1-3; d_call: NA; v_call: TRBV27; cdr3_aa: CASSSGPTASGNTIYF; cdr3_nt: TGTGCCAGCAGTTCAGGGCCCACTGCCTCTGGAAACACCATATATTTT
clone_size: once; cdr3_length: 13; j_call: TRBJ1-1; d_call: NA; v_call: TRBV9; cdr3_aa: CASSVKINTEAFF; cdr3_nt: TGTGCCAGCAGCGTAAAAATAAACACTGAAGCTTTCTTT
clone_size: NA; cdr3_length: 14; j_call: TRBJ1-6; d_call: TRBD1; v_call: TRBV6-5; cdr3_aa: CASSYSTGDSPLHF; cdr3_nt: TGTGCCAGCAGTTACTCAACAGGGGATTCACCCCTCCACTTT
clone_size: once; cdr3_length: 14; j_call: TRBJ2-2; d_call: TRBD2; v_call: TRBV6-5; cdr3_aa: CAVASGGNTGELFF; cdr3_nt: TGTGCCGTTGCATCGGGGGGGAACACCGGGGAGCTGTTTTTT
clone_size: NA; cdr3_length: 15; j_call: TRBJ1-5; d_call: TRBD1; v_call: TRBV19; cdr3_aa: CASRTTGAAAQPQHF; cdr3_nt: TGTGCCAGTAGGACAACAGGGGCCGCAGCACAGCCCCAGCATTTT
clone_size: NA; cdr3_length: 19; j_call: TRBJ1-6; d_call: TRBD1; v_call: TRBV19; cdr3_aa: CASSIRGQGSSSYNSPLHF; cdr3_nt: TGTGCCAGTAGTATTCGGGGACAGGGGTCGAGCTCCTATAATTCACCCCTCCACTTT
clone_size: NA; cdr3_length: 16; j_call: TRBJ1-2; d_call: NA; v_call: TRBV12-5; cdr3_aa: CASGSSRQVAYYGYTF; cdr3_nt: TGTGCTAGTGGTTCCTCCCGACAGGTTGCTTACTATGGCTACACCTTC
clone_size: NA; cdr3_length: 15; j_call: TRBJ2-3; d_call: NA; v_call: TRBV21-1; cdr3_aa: CASNTSGRGADTQYF; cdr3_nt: TGTGCCAGCAATACTAGCGGGAGAGGCGCAGATACGCAGTATTTT
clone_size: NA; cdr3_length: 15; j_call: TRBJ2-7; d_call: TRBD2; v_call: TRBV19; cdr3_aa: CASTTGTSGRNEQYF; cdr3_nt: TGTGCCAGTACCACCGGGACTAGCGGGAGGAACGAGCAGTACTTC
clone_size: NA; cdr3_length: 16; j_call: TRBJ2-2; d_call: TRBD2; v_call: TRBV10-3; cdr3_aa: CAFRTSGESNTGELFF; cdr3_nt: TGTGCCTTTCGAACTAGCGGGGAATCGAACACCGGGGAGCTGTTTTTT